This T cell receptor beta chain was profiled in a study of early T cells in non-severe SARS-CoV-2 infection. In TCRdb, the 5' RACE reads were re-called with MiXCR into one record per CDR3 protein. Of 30,000 or so distinct CDR3 sequences in the sample, over 6.5% are singletons; the top ten hold about 2.5%. The CDR3 totals 15 residues. J lost 9 bases, V lost 4 bases, and 12 bases had no gene match. Per the germline V gene, CDR1 is SGDLS and CDR2 is YYNGEE. Study observations and caveats: Private and CD4 specificities were missed by VDJdb matching, which favored anti-spike CD8 responses.

In this sample, this clonotype turned up many times. The target antigen is unknown. The sequencing input was whole blood. This clonotype originated in an adult who was a healthcare worker with PCR-confirmed SARS-CoV-2 infection or an uninfected control (not recorded which). The chain links TRBV9 to TRBJ1-4, with 7 bases fitting TRBD1. CDR3 coding DNA: TGTGCCAGCAGCCGCAGGGGGGGCCAACGGAAAAAACTGTTTTTT. Translating gives CASSRRGGQRKKLFF. The variable domain in full, completed from reference TRBV9 and TRBJ1-4, reads DSGVTQTPKHLITATGQRVTLRCSPRSGDLSVYWYQQSLDQGLQFLIQYYNGEERAKGNILERFSAQQFPDLHSELNLSSLELGDSALYFCASSRRGGQRKKLFFGSGTQLSVL.